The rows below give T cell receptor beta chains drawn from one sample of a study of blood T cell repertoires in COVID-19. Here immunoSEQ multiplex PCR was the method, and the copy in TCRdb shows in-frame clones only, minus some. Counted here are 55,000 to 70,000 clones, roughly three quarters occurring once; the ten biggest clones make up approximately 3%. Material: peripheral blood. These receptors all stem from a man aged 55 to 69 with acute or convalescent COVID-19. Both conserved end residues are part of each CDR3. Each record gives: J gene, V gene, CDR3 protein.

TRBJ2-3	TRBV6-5	CASSSAGGRTQSQYF
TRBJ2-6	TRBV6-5	CASSYSGASGANVLTF
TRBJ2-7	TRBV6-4	CAICRGTGPYEQYF
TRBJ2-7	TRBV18	CASSLLSSYEQYF
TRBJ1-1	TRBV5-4	CASSLGEGTEAFF
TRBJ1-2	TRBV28	CASSSQDYGYTF
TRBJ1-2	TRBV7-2	CASSARPGAKYGYTF
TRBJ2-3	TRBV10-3	CAIRRTSGGSTDTQYF
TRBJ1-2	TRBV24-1	CATSDPGQGPLYGYTF
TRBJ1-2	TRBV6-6	CASSSYGYTF
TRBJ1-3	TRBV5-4	CASKSQGAVSGNTIYF
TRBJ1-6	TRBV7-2	CASSWDRNLHF
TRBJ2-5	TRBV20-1	CSARLWETQYF
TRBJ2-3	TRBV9	CASSALAGGTDTQYF
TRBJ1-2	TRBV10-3	CAISSWDGGYGYTF
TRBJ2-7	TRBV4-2	CASSDAAGTSGGAREQYF
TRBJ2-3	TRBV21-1	CASSKEGTMGTDTQYF
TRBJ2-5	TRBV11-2	CASSQPLAGVETQYF
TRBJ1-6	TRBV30	CAPSEGGGGPLHF
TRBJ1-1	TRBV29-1	CSVDTLRTTEAFF
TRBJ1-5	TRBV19	CASSSFNQPQHF
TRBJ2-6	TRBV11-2	CASSSVLRGRETGANVLTF
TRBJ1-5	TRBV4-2	CASSQDPATTGYSNQPQHF
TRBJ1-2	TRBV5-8	CASSLGARGFNYGYTF
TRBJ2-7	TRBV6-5	CASKSWGGRDEQYF
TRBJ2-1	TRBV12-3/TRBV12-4	CASSDRPNEQFF
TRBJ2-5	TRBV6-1	CASREGPVVGRETQYF
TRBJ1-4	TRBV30	CAWGGQLFEKLFF
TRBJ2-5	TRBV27	CASSSPGLRQTQYF
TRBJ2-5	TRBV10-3	CAISEPDPLAALRETQYF
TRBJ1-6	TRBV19	CASSTYGQGDSPLHF
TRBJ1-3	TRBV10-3	CATTAGNTIYF
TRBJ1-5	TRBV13	CASSLGLGGGNPQHF
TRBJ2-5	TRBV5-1	CASNLGQGNTWGQYF
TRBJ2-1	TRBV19	CASNSGTDLRNEQFF
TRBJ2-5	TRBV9	CASSAGLIETQYF
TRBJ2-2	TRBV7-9	CASSPFSGTGELFF
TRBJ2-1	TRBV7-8	CASSLNSGGRSYNEQFF
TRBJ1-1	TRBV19	CASSPADSAEAFF
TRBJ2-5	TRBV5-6	CASSLAADVGEETQYF
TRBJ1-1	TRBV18	CASSQQANTEAFF
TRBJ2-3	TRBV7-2	CASSLERRTQYF
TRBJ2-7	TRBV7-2	CASSSRTFYEQYF
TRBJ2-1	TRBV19	CATSRAQLPNEQFF
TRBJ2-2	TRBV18	CASSPLKGSNTGELFF
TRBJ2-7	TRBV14	CASSQEKAGTYEQYF
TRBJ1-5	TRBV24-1	CATKTGKSSNQPQHF
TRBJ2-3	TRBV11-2	CASSFSGITDTQYF
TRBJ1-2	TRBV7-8	CASSPGQGADYGYTF
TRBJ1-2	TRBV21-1	CASSLWDRGHGYTF
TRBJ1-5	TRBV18	CASSARVANQPQHF
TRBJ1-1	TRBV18	CASSPNFQENTEAFF
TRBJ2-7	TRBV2	CASSNDRGNYEQYF
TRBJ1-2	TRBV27	CASSLYQGASYGYTF
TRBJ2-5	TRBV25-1	CASSGAGRETQYF
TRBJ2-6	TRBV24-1	CATSDGERSGANVLTF
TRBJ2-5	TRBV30	CAWSPLAGMETQYF
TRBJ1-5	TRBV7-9	CASSLGTGGGGSNQPQHF
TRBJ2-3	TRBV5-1	CASSFDRDTQYF
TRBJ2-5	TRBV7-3	CASSRTGQETQYF